The 23 T cell receptor beta chains below all came from one sample that was sequenced in a study of blood T cells in healthy people across ages. Combining a sample-barcoded 5' primer with a J-beta primer mix, a second PCR ran for 7 to 11 cycles. TCRdb used MiXCR to reprocess the 5' RACE reads, holding one entry per CDR3 protein. The profile shows about 1.4 million distinct CDR3 sequences, approximately 59% of them singletons. The material sequenced was blood. All receptors come from a man between 18 and 29 years old in good health.

V is TRBV10-3 and J is TRBJ2-7, with D unclear. The CDR3 extends over 10 amino acids. CDR1 ENHRY and CDR2 SYGVKD come from the germline V gene. V dropped 8 bases and J dropped 3 bases, with 5 bases sitting between them. Here the CDR3 reads CAIGHYEQYF. The CDR3 DNA reads TGTGCCATCGGTCACTACGAGCAGTACTTC.

The gene calls are TRBV4-1 and TRBJ2-5, with 8 nucleotides matching TRBD1. The CDR3 consists of 15 residues. Per germline, CDR1 MGHRA and CDR2 YSYEKL. The ends lost 0 bases at V and 4 bases at J; junction bases unmatched: 4. The CDR3 region is CASSQDWTGPETQYF. In nucleotides, the CDR3 is TGCGCCAGCAGCCAAGATTGGACAGGGCCAGAGACCCAGTACTTC.

In this sample, this clonotype turned up a few times. The chain has TRBV5-5 and TRBJ2-5; tentative D call: TRBD2 (6 bases). This CDR3 has 13 residues. Per germline, CDR1 SGHKS and CDR2 YYEKEE (reference sequence). V was cut by 3 bases and J by 8 bases, with 14 bases left in between. The CDR3 spells CASSWADGGTQYF. CDR3 bases: TGTGCCAGCAGCTGGGCTGACGGGGGAACCCAGTACTTC.

J is TRBJ2-3 and V is TRBV7-9; 12 bases are shared with TRBD2. V lost 1 base and J lost 2; bases outside the gene matches: 7. Germline V lookup: CDR1 SEHNR, CDR2 FQNEAQ (reference sequence). CDR3 size: 18 residues. CDR3 DNA sequence: TGTGCCAGCAGCTTAGTGGCACTAGCGGGGGGCCTCACAGATACGCAGTATTTT. It codes for CASSLVALAGGLTDTQYF.

V gene TRBV4-3 combines with J gene TRBJ2-3; 7 positions match TRBD1. This CDR3 has 15 residues. V gave up 4 bases and J gave up 4 bases; unmatched junction bases: 8. The germline gives CDR1 LGHNA, CDR2 YSLEER. CDR3 bases: TGCGCCAGCAGCCGTACGACAGGGTTGGCAGATACGCAGTATTTT. Amino acids: CASSRTTGLADTQYF.

This clonotype was detected only a few times. This sequence joins TRBV10-3 and TRBJ2-7; D possibly corresponds to TRBD2 (7 bases). Germline CDR1 ENHRY, CDR2 SYGVKD. The CDR3 length is 15 residues. V lost 2 bases and J 1 base, leaving 12 bases between the germline ends. CDR3 protein: CAISEEGGVSYEQYF. DNA of the CDR3: TGTGCCATCAGTGAGGAGGGGGGGGTATCCTACGAGCAGTACTTC.

CDR3 residues: CASSAVRSGANVLTF. CDR3 in DNA: TGTGCCAGCAGCGCAGTCCGTTCTGGGGCCAACGTCCTGACTTTC. The chain has TRBV6-5 and TRBJ2-6; D is uncertain. The CDR3 loop spans 15 amino acids. The V end lost 6 bases, the J end lost 1 base, and 10 bases lay between the germline ends. Germline V gene data show CDR1 as MNHEY and CDR2 as SVGAGI.

The chain carries TRBV3-1 and TRBJ2-3; D ambiguous. V gave up 0 bases and J gave up 10 bases, with 5 bases separating them. Per germline, CDR1 LGHDT and CDR2 YNNKEL (reference sequence). The CDR3 length is 11 residues. The CDR3 loop is CASSQDGSQYF. The CDR3 DNA sequence: TGTGCCAGCAGCCAAGACGGTTCGCAGTATTTT.

The chain links TRBV7-9 to TRBJ1-5, with a weak D call TRBD1 (5 bases). The V end lost 7 bases, the J end lost 8 bases, and 12 bases lay between the germline ends. Germline V gene lookup returns CDR1 SEHNR and CDR2 FQNEAQ (reference sequence). CDR3 length: 12 residues. The CDR3 DNA is TGTGCCAGCACCTTGGGGCCTGAGCCCCAGCATTTT. It specifies CASTLGPEPQHF.

With respect to this clonotype: A junction end diverges from the germline sequence, so it may reflect a read error. This rearrangement joins TRBV5-1 to TRBJ1-1; the match to TRBD1 covers 7 bases. Per the germline V gene, CDR1 is SGHRS and CDR2 is YFSETQ. CDR3 length: 14 amino acids. CDR3 protein: CASSTRQGQPEAFF. The CDR3 coding sequence is TGTGCCAGCAGCACCAGACAGGGCCAGCCTGAAGCTTTCTTT.

This clonotype has a handful of counts. The CDR3 reads CASSESRQRPYEKLFF. The CDR3 DNA sequence: TGTGCCAGCAGTGAATCCCGCCAGAGGCCATATGAAAAACTGTTTTTT. J is TRBJ1-4 and V is TRBV6-1; D unclear. Per germline, CDR1 MNHNS and CDR2 SASEGT. The CDR3 covers 16 residues. V was clipped by 2 bases and J by 6 bases, with 16 bases between them.

The chain links TRBV29-1 to TRBJ2-1, with 8 bases fitting TRBD2. V trimming: 1 base; J trimming: 4 bases; junction bases outside the gene matches: 12. Germline lookup yields CDR1 SQVTM and CDR2 ANQGSEA. The CDR3 contains 17 residues. For the CDR3, the DNA is TGCAGCGTTGAAGGCTTCCCCTCGGGACTAGGTTACAATGAGCAGTTCTTC. Its translation is CSVEGFPSGLGYNEQFF.

This clonotype turned up a few times. Here the CDR3 DNA reads TGTGCCAGCAGCCCCACTACTTACAATGAGCAGTACTTC. Translating gives CASSPTTYNEQYF. The gene calls are TRBV7-7 and TRBJ2-7; the D is unclear. The CDR3 totals 13 residues. V was clipped by 5 bases and J by 7 bases, with 15 bases between them. Germline CDR1 reads SSHAT; CDR2 reads FNYEAQ (reference sequence).

This chain uses TRBV20-1 with TRBJ2-7; a weak D match, TRBD1 (6 bases). Trimming removed 4 bases from V and 1 base from J, with 8 bases in between. Germline assignment: CDR1 DFQATT and CDR2 SNEGSKA (reference sequence). The length of the CDR3 is 12 residues. The CDR3, as DNA: TGCAGTGCTAAGACAGGATCCTACGAGCAGTACTTC. Its protein product is CSAKTGSYEQYF.

The genes are TRBV11-2 and TRBJ2-6; TRBD1 matches at 8 bases. Germline-derived CDR1 and CDR2 are SGHAT and FQNNGV. Trimming at V came to 8 bases and at J to 2 bases, leaving 11 bases not matched to a gene. The CDR3 has 17 amino acids. As DNA, the CDR3 is TGTGCCAGCGGGCGGGGCAGGGGGCGGACTGGGGCCAACGTCCTGACTTTC. This translates into CASGRGRGRTGANVLTF.

This clonotype was seen a handful of times. This chain connects TRBV7-9 to TRBJ2-5, with 7 bases identical to TRBD1. This CDR3 has 15 amino acids. In germline, CDR1 is SEHNR, CDR2 FQNEAQ (reference sequence). V trimming: 5 bases; J trimming: 5 bases; junction bases outside the gene matches: 11. The CDR3 sequence is CASSRLYRGLETQYF. DNA for the CDR3: TGTGCCAGCAGCCGCCTCTACAGGGGATTGGAGACCCAGTACTTC.

This rearrangement joins TRBV5-1 to TRBJ1-1, with TRBD1 matching over 8 bases. The CDR3 runs to 17 residues. J was trimmed by 0 bases and V by 4 bases; bases with no gene match: 11. Germline CDR1 and CDR2: SGHRS and YFSETQ. The CDR3 DNA is TGCGCCAGCAGCGCTCCTACGACAGGGGTTTTGAACACTGAAGCTTTCTTT. This translates into CASSAPTTGVLNTEAFF.

As to this clonotype: Sequence at one end of the junction differs from germline and may be a read error. This chain links TRBV4-1 with TRBJ2-1; D not certain. Per the germline V gene, CDR1 is MGHRA and CDR2 is YSYEKL. The CDR3 runs to 12 residues. CDR3 DNA: TGTGCCAGCAGCCAAGATGGCGATGAGCAGTTCTTC. As protein: CASSQDGDEQFF.

This clonotype has a handful of counts. This chain links TRBV5-6 with TRBJ2-5; D unresolved. The CDR3 spans 15 residues. V shed 7 bases and J shed 0 bases, with 16 bases lying between them. From germline, CDR1 is SGHDT and CDR2 YYEEEE. The CDR3 spells CASYQQGLYQETQYF. In DNA, the CDR3 is TGTGCCAGCTACCAACAAGGATTGTACCAAGAGACCCAGTACTTC.

This clonotype turned up a few times. The chain links TRBV29-1 to TRBJ2-1; D ambiguous. CDR3 length: 10 amino acids. Trimming removed 2 bases at V and 8 bases at J, with 4 bases between. The germline gives CDR1 SQVTM, CDR2 ANQGSEA. The CDR3 protein is CSVENYEQFF. CDR3 bases: TGCAGCGTTGAAAACTATGAGCAGTTCTTC.

This clonotype occurred once. V usage is TRBV20-1 and J usage is TRBJ2-7; 9 bases map to TRBD1. With 3 bases clipped from V and 2 bases from J, the junction kept 8 bases outside the gene matches. Germline CDR1 is DFQATT and CDR2 is SNEGSKA (reference sequence). The CDR3 is 15 residues long. CDR3 DNA: TGCAGTGCTAGCCATGGGGGACAGGGTCCCTACGAGCAGTACTTC. This translates into CSASHGGQGPYEQYF.

This chain connects TRBV4-2 to TRBJ2-7; 8 bases agree with TRBD1. CDR3 size: 15 residues. Germline V gives CDR1 LGHNA, CDR2 YNFKEQ. V lost 3 bases and J lost 3; bases outside the gene matches: 7. As DNA, the CDR3 is TGTGCCAGCAGCCATCCCGGGACAGGTTTCTACGAGCAGTACTTC. Its translation is CASSHPGTGFYEQYF.

This CDR3 is CASSLRGGSPPNEQFF. CDR3 bases: TGCGCCAGCAGCCTTCGTGGGGGATCCCCGCCCAATGAGCAGTTCTTC. The chain combines TRBV4-1 with TRBJ2-1; D might be TRBD1 or TRBD2, each matching 5 bases. The CDR3 has 16 amino acids. V was shortened by 4 bases and J by 6 bases, with 19 bases between the two germline ends. Germline CDR1 reads MGHRA; CDR2 reads YSYEKL.